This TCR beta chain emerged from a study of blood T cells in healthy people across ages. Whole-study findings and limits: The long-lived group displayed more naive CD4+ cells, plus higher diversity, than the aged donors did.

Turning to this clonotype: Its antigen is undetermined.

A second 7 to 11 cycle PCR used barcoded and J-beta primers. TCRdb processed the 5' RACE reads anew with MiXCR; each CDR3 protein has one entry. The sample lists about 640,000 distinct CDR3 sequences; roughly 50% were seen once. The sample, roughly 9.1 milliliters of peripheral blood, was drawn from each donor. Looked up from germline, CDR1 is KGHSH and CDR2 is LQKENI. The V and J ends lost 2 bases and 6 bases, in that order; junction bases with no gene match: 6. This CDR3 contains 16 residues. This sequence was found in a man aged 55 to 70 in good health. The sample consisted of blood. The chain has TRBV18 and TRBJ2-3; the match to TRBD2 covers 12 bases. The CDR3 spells CASSPGLAGSSDTQYF. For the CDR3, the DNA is TGTGCCAGCTCACCAGGACTAGCGGGGAGCAGCGATACGCAGTATTTT. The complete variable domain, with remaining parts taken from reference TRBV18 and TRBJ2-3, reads NAGVMQNPRHLVRRRGQEARLRCSPMKGHSHVYWYRQLPEEGLKFMVYLQKENIIDESGMPKERFSAEFPKEGPSILRIQQVVRGDSAAYFCASSPGLAGSSDTQYFGPGTRLTVL.